This entry lists 4 T cell receptor beta chains sequenced from one sample in a study of T cells after yellow fever vaccination. Each CDR3 protein gets one entry after TCRdb re-called the 5' RACE reads with MiXCR. Among under 700,000 distinct CDR3 sequences, roughly 17% were seen once, and the ten largest hold approximately 15%. Sequencing used PBMCs, obtained roughly 5 days after the first yellow fever vaccination. The source of these receptors is a young man who received the YFV17D yellow fever vaccine.

The chain recombines TRBV5-1 with TRBJ2-3; D may be TRBD2 (5 bases). Germline loops: CDR1 SGHRS, CDR2 YFSETQ. The length of the CDR3 is 15 residues. Trimming shortened V by 7 bases and J by 1 base, and 16 bases separated the two germline ends. CDR3 in amino acids: CASSPPAGGTDTQYF. CDR3 DNA: TGCGCCAGCTCCCCACCGGCCGGGGGCACAGATACGCAGTATTTT.

This clonotype was seen many times. This chain links TRBV5-1 with TRBJ1-1, with no clear D. Germline CDR1 reads SGHRS; CDR2 reads YFSETQ. V lost 2 bases and J 3 bases, leaving 8 bases between the germline ends. The CDR3 has 13 residues. CDR3 DNA: TGCGCCAGCAGCTTCGGTGGATACACTGAAGCTTTCTTT. Protein product: CASSFGGYTEAFF.

The table lists this clonotype with a few counts. The V call is TRBV12-3 or TRBV12-4, the J call TRBJ1-2; D gene uncertain. The V gene lost 10 bases and the J gene lost 8 bases, with 14 bases spanning the gap. This CDR3 region has 11 residues. The CDR3 protein is CANRVNLGYTF. The CDR3 bases are TGTGCCAATCGAGTCAACCTAGGCTACACCTTC.

The rearrangement links TRBV6-2 or TRBV6-3 to TRBJ2-7, with D tentatively TRBD1 (6 bases). The V gene's germline CDR1 is MNHEY and CDR2 SVGEGT. The V end lost 4 bases, the J end lost 3 bases, and 13 bases lay between the germline ends. The CDR3 covers 14 residues. CDR3 in amino acids: CASSSGVSSYEQYV. CDR3 DNA: TGTGCCAGCAGTTCAGGGGTCTCGAGCTACGAGCAGTACGTC.